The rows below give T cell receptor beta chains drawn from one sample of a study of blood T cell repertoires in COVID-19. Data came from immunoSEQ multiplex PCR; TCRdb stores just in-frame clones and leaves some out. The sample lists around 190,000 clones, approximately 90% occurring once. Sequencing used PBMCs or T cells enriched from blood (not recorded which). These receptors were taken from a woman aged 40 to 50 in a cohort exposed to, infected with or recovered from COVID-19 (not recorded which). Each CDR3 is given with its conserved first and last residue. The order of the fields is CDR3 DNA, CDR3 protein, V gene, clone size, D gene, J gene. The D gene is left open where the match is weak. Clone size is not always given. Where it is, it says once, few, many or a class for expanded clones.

cdr3_nt: TGTGCCAGCAGCTTAAGGGCCGGGCGGGAGTCCACTACGTACAATGAGCAGTTCTTC; cdr3_aa: CASSLRAGRESTTYNEQFF; v_call: TRBV7-9; clone_size: NA; d_call: TRBD2; j_call: TRBJ2-1
cdr3_nt: TGTGCCAGCAGCCAGTGGACAGGGAGACTGAACACTGAAGCTTTCTTT; cdr3_aa: CASSQWTGRLNTEAFF; v_call: TRBV14; clone_size: NA; d_call: TRBD1; j_call: TRBJ1-1
cdr3_nt: TGCGCCAGCAGCTTGTACAGGGGGGTTAGCTCCTATAATTCACCCCTCCACTTT; cdr3_aa: CASSLYRGVSSYNSPLHF; v_call: TRBV5-1; clone_size: NA; d_call: TRBD1; j_call: TRBJ1-6
cdr3_nt: TGTGCCAGCAGCTTAGCGTTGGTAGCGGGCGGGGATACGCAGTATTTT; cdr3_aa: CASSLALVAGGDTQYF; v_call: TRBV7-2; clone_size: few; d_call: TRBD2; j_call: TRBJ2-3
cdr3_nt: TGTGCCAGCACCTCCACACCGGGACTAGGCATTTATGGCTACACCTTC; cdr3_aa: CASTSTPGLGIYGYTF; v_call: TRBV27; clone_size: NA; d_call: NA; j_call: TRBJ1-2
cdr3_nt: TGTGCCAGCAGCTTGCAGGTCCAAGAGACCCAGTACTTC; cdr3_aa: CASSLQVQETQYF; v_call: TRBV11-2; clone_size: NA; d_call: NA; j_call: TRBJ2-5
cdr3_nt: TGCGCCAGCAGCCAAACTCAGGGGCCTAAGGGTGAGCCCCAGCATTTT; cdr3_aa: CASSQTQGPKGEPQHF; v_call: TRBV4-1; clone_size: NA; d_call: NA; j_call: TRBJ1-5
cdr3_nt: TGTGCCAGCAGCACGACTAGCGGGGCATTCTACGAGCAGTACTTC; cdr3_aa: CASSTTSGAFYEQYF; v_call: TRBV7-8; clone_size: NA; d_call: TRBD2; j_call: TRBJ2-7
cdr3_nt: TGTGCCAGCAGCTTAGGTCAGGTTGCAACTAATGAAAAACTGTTTTTT; cdr3_aa: CASSLGQVATNEKLFF; v_call: TRBV7-9; clone_size: NA; d_call: NA; j_call: TRBJ1-4
cdr3_nt: TGTGCCAGCAGTTGGGGGGGAGGAGATTCACCCCTCCACTTT; cdr3_aa: CASSWGGGDSPLHF; v_call: TRBV27; clone_size: NA; d_call: NA; j_call: TRBJ1-6
cdr3_nt: TGTGCCAGCAGCACGAGGACTAGCGGGAGCGGAGCAGATACGCAGTATTTT; cdr3_aa: CASSTRTSGSGADTQYF; v_call: TRBV13; clone_size: NA; d_call: TRBD2; j_call: TRBJ2-3
cdr3_nt: TGTGCCAGCAGCCAAGATATAGGCCCTCCGCGGGGCTACACCTTC; cdr3_aa: CASSQDIGPPRGYTF; v_call: TRBV14; clone_size: NA; d_call: NA; j_call: TRBJ1-2
cdr3_nt: TGTGCCAGCATGCCCGGGACAGGGCATCAGCCCCAGCATTTT; cdr3_aa: CASMPGTGHQPQHF; v_call: TRBV27; clone_size: NA; d_call: TRBD1; j_call: TRBJ1-5
cdr3_nt: TGCAGCGTTGAAGCCCCAATCCTGACAGGGGGCGGTAAGACCCAGTACTTC; cdr3_aa: CSVEAPILTGGGKTQYF; v_call: TRBV29-1; clone_size: NA; d_call: TRBD1; j_call: TRBJ2-5